This paragraph reports one TCR beta chain. Antigen specificity is unknown. These data come from a study of CD8+CD57+ T cells in acquired aplastic anemia. Study observations and caveats: Shared by patients and controls, just under 30 CD8+ CDR3s were abundant in patients.

Profiling that covered TCR beta VDJ and CDR3 relied on genomic DNA as its template. A single record per CDR3 protein comes from TCRdb applying MiXCR to the reads. Among some 180,000 distinct CDR3 sequences listed, 35% to 50% were seen once. CDR1 is SGHAT and CDR2 is FQDESV in the germline V gene (reference sequence). The CDR3 runs to 14 residues. Trimming removed 4 bases from V and 9 bases from J; junction bases left unmatched: 9. The TCR sequence derives from a human donor in good health. Sequenced: sorted CD4+, CD8+, or CD8+CD57+ T cells (not recorded which) from PBMCs. The genes are TRBV11-1 and TRBJ2-1; 7 positions match TRBD1. CDR3 sequence: CASSSTGVRGEQFF. The CDR3 DNA reads TGTGCCAGCAGCTCAACAGGGGTACGGGGTGAGCAGTTCTTC.